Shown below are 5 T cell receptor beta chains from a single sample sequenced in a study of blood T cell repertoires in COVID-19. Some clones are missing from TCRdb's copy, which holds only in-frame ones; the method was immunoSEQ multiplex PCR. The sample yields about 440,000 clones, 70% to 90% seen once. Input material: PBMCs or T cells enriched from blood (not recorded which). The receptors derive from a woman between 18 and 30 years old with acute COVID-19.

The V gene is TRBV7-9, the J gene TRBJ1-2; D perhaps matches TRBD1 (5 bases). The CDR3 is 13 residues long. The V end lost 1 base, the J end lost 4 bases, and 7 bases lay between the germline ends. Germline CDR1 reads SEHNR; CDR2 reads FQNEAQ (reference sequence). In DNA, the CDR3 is TGTGCCAGCAGCTTAGAAGACAGCTATGGCTACACCTTC. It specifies CASSLEDSYGYTF.

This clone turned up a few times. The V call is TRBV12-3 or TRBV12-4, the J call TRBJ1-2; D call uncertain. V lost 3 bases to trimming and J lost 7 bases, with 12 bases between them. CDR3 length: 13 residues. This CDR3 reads CASSLSGYGGYTF. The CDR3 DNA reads TGTGCCAGCAGTTTGTCCGGGTATGGTGGCTACACCTTC.

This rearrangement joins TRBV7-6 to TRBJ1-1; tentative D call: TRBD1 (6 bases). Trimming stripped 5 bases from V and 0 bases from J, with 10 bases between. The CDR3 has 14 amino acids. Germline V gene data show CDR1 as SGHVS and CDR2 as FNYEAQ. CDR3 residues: CASSRGQMNTEAFF. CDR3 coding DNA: TGTGCCAGCAGCCGCGGACAGATGAACACTGAAGCTTTCTTT.

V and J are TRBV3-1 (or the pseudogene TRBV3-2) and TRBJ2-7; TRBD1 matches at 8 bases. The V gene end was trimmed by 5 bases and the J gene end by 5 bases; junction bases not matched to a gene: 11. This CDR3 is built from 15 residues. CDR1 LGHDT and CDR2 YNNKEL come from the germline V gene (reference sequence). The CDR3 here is CASSYSSDRAHEQYF. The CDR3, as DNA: TGTGCCAGCAGCTACTCATCGGACAGGGCACACGAGCAGTACTTC.

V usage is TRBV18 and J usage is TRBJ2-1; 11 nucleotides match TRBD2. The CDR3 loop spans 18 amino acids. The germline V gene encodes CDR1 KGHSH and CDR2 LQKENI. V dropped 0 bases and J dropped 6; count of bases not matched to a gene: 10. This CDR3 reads CASSPPTSGRGAPNEQFF. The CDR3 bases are TGTGCCAGCTCACCACCCACTAGCGGGAGAGGGGCCCCCAATGAGCAGTTCTTC.